These 20 T cell receptor beta chains originate from one sample sequenced in a study of blood T cells in healthy people across ages (dated by TCRdb to between 2014 and 2017). Libraries were built with 5' RACE. TCRdb records Illumina HiSeq 2500 as the sequencer. A second PCR of roughly 7 to 11 cycles was performed with a sample-barcoded 5' primer and a J-beta primer mix. TCRdb handled the public reads itself, with Q25 trimming in fastp and clone calling in MiXCR, and kept productive beta chains. Entries that share a CDR3 protein sequence are merged under the most common genes and DNA. The sample table shows around 1,500,000 distinct CDR3 sequences, and under 30% are seen once. The top ten clonotypes cover around 7.7% of the sample. Sequenced input: blood. The source of these receptors is a woman aged 25 to 45 in good health.

This clonotype appeared a few times. The CDR3: CSTRSGGNYGYTF. The CDR3 nucleotides read TGCAGCACCCGCTCAGGTGGTAACTATGGCTACACCTTC. V is TRBV29-1 and J is TRBJ1-2; D gene uncertain. The length of the CDR3 is 13 residues. V lost 8 bases and J 1 base, leaving 14 bases between the germline ends. Germline V gene data show CDR1 as SQVTM and CDR2 as ANQGSEA.

The V and J genes are TRBV18 and TRBJ2-4, with D possibly TRBD2 on 6 matching bases. The J call is uncertain, as TRBJ2-7 better fits the DNA end. Germline V CDR1 and CDR2: KGHSH, LQKENI. The CDR3 is 15 residues long. The DNA of the CDR3 is TGTGCCAGCTCACCCCTTAGCGGAGGGGCCTACGAGCAGTACTTC. This gives the protein CASSPLSGGAYEQYF.

V usage is TRBV7-2 and J usage is TRBJ2-1, with 10 bases lining up with TRBD1. Trimming cost V 5 bases and J 6 bases; bases outside gene matches: 10. CDR3 size: 16 residues. The germline CDR1 and CDR2 sequences are SGHTA and FQGNSA. The CDR3 sequence: CASSPRLGQGSNEQFF. In DNA form, the CDR3 reads TGTGCCAGCAGCCCAAGGCTGGGACAGGGGAGCAATGAGCAGTTCTTC.

The chain carries TRBV13 and TRBJ2-5; the match to TRBD2 covers 8 bases. CDR1 is PRHDT and CDR2 is FYEKMQ in the germline V gene (reference sequence). The CDR3 consists of 15 residues. The V segment lost 8 bases and the J segment 3 bases; nucleotides outside the gene matches: 11. As DNA, the CDR3 is TGTGCCAGCCACGGAGCGGGGGCGGGGGAAGAGACCCAGTACTTC. Its translation is CASHGAGAGEETQYF.

The V gene is TRBV7-9, the J gene TRBJ2-7, with 9 positions matching TRBD2. The CDR3 length is 15 residues. After removal of 4 bases from V and 3 bases from J, the junction contained 7 bases not matched to a gene. CDR1 SEHNR and CDR2 FQNEAQ come from the germline V gene (reference sequence). In nucleotides, the CDR3 is TGTGCCAGCAGCTCCCGGGGTAGCGGGAGCTACGAGCAGTACTTC. Translating it yields CASSSRGSGSYEQYF.

The CDR3 region is CASSPPRAGYEQYF. The CDR3 DNA reads as TGTGCCAGCAGCCCTCCGAGGGCTGGCTACGAGCAGTACTTC. The chain combines TRBV7-9 with TRBJ2-7; D perhaps matches TRBD2 (5 bases). Per germline, CDR1 SEHNR and CDR2 FQNEAQ (reference sequence). V gave up 5 bases and J gave up 3 bases, with 14 bases separating them. The CDR3 covers 14 residues.

This clonotype was picked up a small number of times. The chain carries TRBV6-6 and TRBJ1-3; D unresolved. The CDR3 extends over 14 amino acids. V was pared by 6 bases and J by 0 bases, with 9 bases between. CDR1 is MNHNY, CDR2 SVGAGI, per germline (reference sequence). In DNA, the CDR3 is TGTGCCAGCAGGCCAGGAGTCTCTGGAAACACCATATATTTT. Its translation: CASRPGVSGNTIYF.

This clonotype was seen a handful of times. This chain connects TRBV5-1 to TRBJ2-3; 8 nucleotides line up with TRBD1. Germline V lookup: CDR1 SGHRS, CDR2 YFSETQ. This CDR3 is built from 15 residues. Trimming took 3 bases from V and 3 from J; bases not matched to a gene: 6. The chain's CDR3 is CASSYQGALTDTQYF. The CDR3 DNA is TGCGCCAGCAGCTACCAGGGGGCTCTAACAGATACGCAGTATTTT.

This clonotype was seen more than once but under ten times. The chain links TRBV5-1 to TRBJ2-1; D uncertain. The CDR3 consists of 14 residues. The germline CDR1 and CDR2 sequences are SGHRS and YFSETQ. V lost 1 base, J lost 5 bases, and 10 bases lay in between. The CDR3 here is CASSLLSVNNEQFF. DNA for the CDR3: TGCGCCAGCAGCTTGTTGAGCGTGAACAATGAGCAGTTCTTC.

The table lists this clonotype with a count of one. This chain links TRBV30 with TRBJ2-2; 7 bases agree with TRBD2. CDR3 length: 14 residues. V dropped 0 bases and J dropped 6; count of bases not matched to a gene: 4. Looked up from germline, CDR1 is GTSNPN and CDR2 is SVGIG (reference sequence). CDR3 sequence reads: CAWSVRLAAGELFF. CDR3 sequence (DNA): TGTGCCTGGAGTGTACGGCTAGCGGCCGGGGAGCTGTTTTTT.

This clonotype has a handful of counts. V usage is TRBV7-2 and J usage is TRBJ2-3, with 9 positions matching TRBD1. Unmatched junction bases numbered 5, after V lost 1 base and J lost 6 bases. Germline V lookup: CDR1 SGHTA, CDR2 FQGNSA. This CDR3 is 15 amino acids long. The CDR3 sequence is CASSLGQGVDDTQYF. Here the CDR3 DNA reads TGTGCCAGCAGCTTAGGACAGGGGGTGGACGATACGCAGTATTTT.

V is TRBV27 and J is TRBJ2-1, with TRBD2 as a possible D gene (6 bases). Trimming stripped 5 bases from V and 5 bases from J, with 16 bases between. This CDR3 region has 15 residues. Per germline, CDR1 MNHEY and CDR2 SMNVEV (reference sequence). In DNA, the CDR3 is TGTGCCAGCAGTCGCCCGGGACTCCGCCACAATGAGCAGTTCTTC. Protein sequence: CASSRPGLRHNEQFF.

This clonotype was detected a few times. V and J are TRBV6-6 and TRBJ1-1; 10 nucleotides agree with TRBD1. The trim removed 4 bases at V and 1 base at J, leaving 3 bases unmatched. Per the germline V gene, CDR1 is MNHNY and CDR2 is SVGAGI (reference sequence). This CDR3 is 15 amino acids long. CDR3 nucleotide sequence: TGTGCCAGCAGTTGGACAGGGGGGGAGAACACTGAAGCTTTCTTT. This sequence encodes CASSWTGGENTEAFF.

The chain combines TRBV10-3 with TRBJ2-1; 7 bases align to TRBD1. Trimming at V came to 10 bases and at J to 6 bases, leaving 9 bases not matched to a gene. There are 13 residues in the CDR3. Germline V gene lookup returns CDR1 ENHRY and CDR2 SYGVKD. CDR3 coding DNA: TGTGCCACCAGGGGGACCGCCCTCAATGAGCAGTTCTTC. This encodes CATRGTALNEQFF.

V usage is TRBV7-9 and J usage is TRBJ2-3; D not certain. V lost 5 bases and J lost 6, with 12 bases in between. Germline CDR1 reads SEHNR; CDR2 reads FQNEAQ (reference sequence). The CDR3 has 13 amino acids. CDR3: CASSPLEYDTQYF. DNA for the CDR3: TGTGCCAGCAGCCCCCTCGAATACGATACGCAGTATTTT.

About this clonotype itself: With a much larger clone just one base away, this may be a read error. The chain uses TRBV28 and TRBJ2-7; D is perhaps TRBD1 or TRBD2 (5 bases each). From germline, CDR1 is MDHEN and CDR2 SYDVKM. CDR3 length equals 16 residues. Trimming cost V 3 bases and J 1 base, with 16 bases left between them. CDR3 DNA sequence: TGTGCCAGCAGTTTGCAATGGGACCCACCGTCCTACGAGCAGTACTTC. Amino acids: CASSLQWDPPSYEQYF.

This clonotype occurred a few times. The gene calls are TRBV5-1 and TRBJ2-5, with a weak D call TRBD2 (6 bases). Trimming took off 3 bases at V and 2 bases at J, with 14 bases between the two ends. The CDR3 is 15 residues long. Germline V lookup: CDR1 SGHRS, CDR2 YFSETQ. The chain's CDR3 is CASSSQGAGQETQYF. Here the CDR3 DNA reads TGCGCCAGCAGCTCCCAAGGGGCGGGGCAAGAGACCCAGTACTTC.

The chain is built from TRBV18 and TRBJ1-5, with a weak D call TRBD1 (5 bases). Trimming took off 2 bases at V and 5 bases at J, with 10 bases between the two ends. This CDR3 comprises 14 residues. The germline gives CDR1 KGHSH, CDR2 LQKENI. The CDR3 spells CASSPGTGYQPQHF. The CDR3, as DNA: TGTGCCAGCTCACCAGGCACAGGTTATCAGCCCCAGCATTTT.

This clonotype has more than one count but fewer than ten. This chain joins TRBV15 and TRBJ2-1; 9 bases are shared with TRBD2. The CDR3 sequence is 14 residues long. Germline trimming cut 4 bases from V and 6 bases from J; bases unmatched to any gene: 4. Per germline, CDR1 LNHNV and CDR2 YYDKDF (reference sequence). The CDR3 region is CATSKGLAGNEQFF. The CDR3, as DNA: TGTGCCACCAGCAAGGGACTAGCCGGCAATGAGCAGTTCTTC.

This clonotype was found many times. This sequence joins TRBV7-3 and TRBJ1-2; D not resolved. The CDR3 spans 13 residues. Trimming took off 5 bases at V and 4 bases at J, with 11 bases between the two ends. Per germline, CDR1 SGHTA and CDR2 FQGTGA. The CDR3: CASSPDGSYGYTF. The CDR3 DNA follows: TGTGCCAGCAGCCCGGACGGGAGCTATGGCTACACCTTC.